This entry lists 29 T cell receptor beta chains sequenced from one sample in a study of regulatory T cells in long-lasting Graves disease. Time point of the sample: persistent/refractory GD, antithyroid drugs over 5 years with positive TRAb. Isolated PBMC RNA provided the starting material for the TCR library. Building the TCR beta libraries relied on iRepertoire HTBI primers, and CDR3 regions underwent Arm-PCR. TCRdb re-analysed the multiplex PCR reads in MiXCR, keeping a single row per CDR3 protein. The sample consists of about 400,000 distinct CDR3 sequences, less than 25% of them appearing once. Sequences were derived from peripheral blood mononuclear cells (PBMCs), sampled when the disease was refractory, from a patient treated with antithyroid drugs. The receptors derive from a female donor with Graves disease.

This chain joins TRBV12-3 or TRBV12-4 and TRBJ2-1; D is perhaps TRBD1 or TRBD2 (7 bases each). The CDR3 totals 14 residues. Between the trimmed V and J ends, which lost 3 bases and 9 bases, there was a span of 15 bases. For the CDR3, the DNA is TGTGCCAGCAGTTTTGGCGGGAGACAGGGTGAGCAGTTCTTC. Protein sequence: CASSFGGRQGEQFF.

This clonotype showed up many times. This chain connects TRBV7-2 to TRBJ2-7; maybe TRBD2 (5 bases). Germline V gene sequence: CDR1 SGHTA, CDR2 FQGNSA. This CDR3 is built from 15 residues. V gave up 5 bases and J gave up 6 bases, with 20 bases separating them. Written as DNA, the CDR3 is TGTGCCAGCAGCGCGGGCGGTACTCCAGGTCCCGAGCAGTACTTC. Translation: CASSAGGTPGPEQYF. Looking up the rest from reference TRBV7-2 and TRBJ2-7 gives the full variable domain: GAGVSQSPSNKVTEKGKDVELRCDPISGHTALYWYRQSLGQGLEFLIYFQGNSAPDKSGLPSDRFSAERTGGSVSTLTIQRTQQEDSAVYLCASSAGGTPGPEQYFGPGTRLTVT.

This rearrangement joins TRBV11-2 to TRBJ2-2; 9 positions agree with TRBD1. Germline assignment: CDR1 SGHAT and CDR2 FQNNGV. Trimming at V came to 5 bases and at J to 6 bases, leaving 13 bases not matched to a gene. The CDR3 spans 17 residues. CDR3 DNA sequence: TGTGCCAGCAGCCCTTACCCCCTTAACAGGGGGCCCGGGGAGCTGTTTTTT. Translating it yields CASSPYPLNRGPGELFF.

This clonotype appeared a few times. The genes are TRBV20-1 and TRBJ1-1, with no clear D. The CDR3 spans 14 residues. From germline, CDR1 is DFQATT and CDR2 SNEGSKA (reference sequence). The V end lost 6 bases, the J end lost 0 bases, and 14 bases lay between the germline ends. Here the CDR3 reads CSANSGSMNTEAFF. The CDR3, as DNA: TGCAGTGCCAACTCCGGATCTATGAACACTGAAGCTTTCTTT.

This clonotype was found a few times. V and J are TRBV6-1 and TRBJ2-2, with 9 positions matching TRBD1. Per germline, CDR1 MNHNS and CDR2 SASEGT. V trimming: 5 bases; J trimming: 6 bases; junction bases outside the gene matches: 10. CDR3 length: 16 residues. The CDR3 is CASSPGQGFRSGELFF. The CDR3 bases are TGTGCCAGCAGTCCGGGACAGGGATTTAGGTCCGGGGAGCTGTTTTTT.

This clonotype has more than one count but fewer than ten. CDR3 nucleotides: TGTGCCAGCAAGTTGGGAGCTGGCTCCTACGAGCAGTACTTC. This encodes CASKLGAGSYEQYF. The chain carries TRBV6-2 or TRBV6-3 and TRBJ2-7; D possibly corresponds to TRBD2 (5 bases). Germline V gene sequence: CDR1 MNHEY, CDR2 SVGEGT. The CDR3 is made up of 14 amino acids. V gave up 7 bases and J gave up 0 bases, with 13 bases separating them.

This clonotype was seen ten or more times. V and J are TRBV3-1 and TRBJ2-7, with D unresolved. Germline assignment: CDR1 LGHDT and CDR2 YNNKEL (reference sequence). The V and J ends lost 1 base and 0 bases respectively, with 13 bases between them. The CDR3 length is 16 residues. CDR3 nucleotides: TGTGCCAGCAGCCAAGCGTTATCGAGGAGCTCCTACGAGCAGTACTTC. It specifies CASSQALSRSSYEQYF.

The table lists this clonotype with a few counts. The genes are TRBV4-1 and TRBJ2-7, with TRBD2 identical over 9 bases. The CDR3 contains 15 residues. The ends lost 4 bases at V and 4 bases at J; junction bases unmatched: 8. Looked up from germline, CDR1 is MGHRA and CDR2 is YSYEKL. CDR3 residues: CASSRVAGVGYEQYF. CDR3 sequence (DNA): TGCGCCAGCAGCCGGGTAGCGGGAGTCGGATACGAGCAGTACTTC.

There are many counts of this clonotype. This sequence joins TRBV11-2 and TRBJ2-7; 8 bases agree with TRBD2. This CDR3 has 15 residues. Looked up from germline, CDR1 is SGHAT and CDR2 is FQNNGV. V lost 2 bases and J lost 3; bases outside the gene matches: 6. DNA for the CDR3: TGTGCCAGCAGCTTAAGTTCGGGAGGGCTCTACGAGCAGTACTTC. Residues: CASSLSSGGLYEQYF.

CDR3 nucleotide sequence: TGTGCCAGCAGTGCGGGACCAAACAATGAGCAGTTCTTC. Protein sequence: CASSAGPNNEQFF. The rearrangement uses TRBV12-3 or TRBV12-4 and TRBJ2-1, with D maybe TRBD2 (6 bases). This CDR3 contains 13 residues. Trimming left V 5 bases short and J 5 bases short, with 10 bases between.

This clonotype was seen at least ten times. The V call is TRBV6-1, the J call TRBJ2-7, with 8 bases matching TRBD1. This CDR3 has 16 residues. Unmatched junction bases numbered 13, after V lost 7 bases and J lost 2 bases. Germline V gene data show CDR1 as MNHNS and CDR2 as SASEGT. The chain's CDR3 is CASTVTSTGVAYEQYF. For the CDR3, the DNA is TGTGCCAGCACAGTGACGTCGACAGGGGTGGCCTACGAGCAGTACTTC.

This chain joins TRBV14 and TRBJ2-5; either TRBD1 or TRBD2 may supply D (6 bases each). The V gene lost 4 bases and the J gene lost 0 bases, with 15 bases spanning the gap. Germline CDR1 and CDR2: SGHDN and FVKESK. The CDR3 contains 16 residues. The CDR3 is CASSLFQGRYQETQYF. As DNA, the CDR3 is TGTGCCAGCAGCCTCTTCCAGGGGAGGTACCAAGAGACCCAGTACTTC.

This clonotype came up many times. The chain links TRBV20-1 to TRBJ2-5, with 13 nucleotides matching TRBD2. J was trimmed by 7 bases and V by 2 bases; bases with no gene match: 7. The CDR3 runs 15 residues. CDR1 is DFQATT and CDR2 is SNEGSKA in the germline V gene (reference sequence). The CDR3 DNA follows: TGCAGTGCTAGACGGACTAGCGGGAGCAAACGGACCCAGTACTTC. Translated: CSARRTSGSKRTQYF.

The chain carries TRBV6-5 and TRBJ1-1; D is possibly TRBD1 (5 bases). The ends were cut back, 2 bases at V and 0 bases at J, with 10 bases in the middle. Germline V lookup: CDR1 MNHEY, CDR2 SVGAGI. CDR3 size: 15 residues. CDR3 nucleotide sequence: TGTGCCAGCAGTTACGGGGCAGGGATGAACACTGAAGCTTTCTTT. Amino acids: CASSYGAGMNTEAFF.

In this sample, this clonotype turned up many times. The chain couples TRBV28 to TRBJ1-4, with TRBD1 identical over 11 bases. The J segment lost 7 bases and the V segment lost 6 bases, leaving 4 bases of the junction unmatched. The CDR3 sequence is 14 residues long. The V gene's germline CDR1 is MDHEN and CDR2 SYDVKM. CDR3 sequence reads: CASSSGQGAEKLFF. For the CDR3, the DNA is TGTGCCAGCAGCTCCGGACAGGGGGCTGAAAAACTGTTTTTT.

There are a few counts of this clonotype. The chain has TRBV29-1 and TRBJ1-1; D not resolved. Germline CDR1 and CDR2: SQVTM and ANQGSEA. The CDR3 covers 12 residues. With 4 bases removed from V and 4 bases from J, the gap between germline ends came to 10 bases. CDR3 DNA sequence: TGCAGCGTTGTTGGGGTCGCCACTGAAGCTTTCTTT. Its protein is CSVVGVATEAFF.

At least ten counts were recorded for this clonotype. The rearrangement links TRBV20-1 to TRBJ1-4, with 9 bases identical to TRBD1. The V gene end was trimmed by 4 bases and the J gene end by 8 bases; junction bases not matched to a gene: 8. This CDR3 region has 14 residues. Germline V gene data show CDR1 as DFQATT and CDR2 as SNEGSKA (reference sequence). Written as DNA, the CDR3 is TGCAGTGCTACCGGGGACAGGGAAGGCGAAAAACTGTTTTTT. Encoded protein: CSATGDREGEKLFF.

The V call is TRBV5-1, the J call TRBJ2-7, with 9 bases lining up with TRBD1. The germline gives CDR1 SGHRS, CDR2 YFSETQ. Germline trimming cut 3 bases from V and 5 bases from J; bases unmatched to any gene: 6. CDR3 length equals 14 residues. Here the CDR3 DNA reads TGCGCCAGCAGCTCCGGGACAGGGCTTAACGAGCAGTACTTC. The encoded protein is CASSSGTGLNEQYF.

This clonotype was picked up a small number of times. DNA for the CDR3: TGTGCCTGGAGTGCACCTCCGTGGCGGGGAACGAACACCGGGGAGCTGTTTTTT. Amino acids: CAWSAPPWRGTNTGELFF. The gene calls are TRBV30 and TRBJ2-2, with a weak D call TRBD2 (6 bases). The ends were cut back, 1 base at V and 0 bases at J, with 18 bases in the middle. There are 18 residues in the CDR3. Germline CDR1 reads GTSNPN; CDR2 reads SVGIG (reference sequence).

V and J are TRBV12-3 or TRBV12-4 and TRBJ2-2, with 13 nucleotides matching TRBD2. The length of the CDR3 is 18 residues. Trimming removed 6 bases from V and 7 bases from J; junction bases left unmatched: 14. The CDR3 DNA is TGTGCCAGCAGCACCCCGGGACTAGCGGGGACTTGGGGCGGGGAGCTGTTTTTT. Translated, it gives CASSTPGLAGTWGGELFF.

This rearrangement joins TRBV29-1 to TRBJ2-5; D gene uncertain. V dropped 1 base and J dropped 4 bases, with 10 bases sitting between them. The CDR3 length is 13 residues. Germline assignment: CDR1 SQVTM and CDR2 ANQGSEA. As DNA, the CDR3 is TGCAGCGTTGAAGGGTTTGACGGAGAGACCCAGTACTTC. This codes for CSVEGFDGETQYF.

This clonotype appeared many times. The CDR3 region is CATSRDGTVETQYF. Written as DNA, the CDR3 is TGTGCCACCAGCAGAGATGGGACCGTGGAGACCCAGTACTTC. The V call is TRBV15, the J call TRBJ2-5, with D perhaps being TRBD1 or TRBD2 (5 bases each). The germline gives CDR1 LNHNV, CDR2 YYDKDF (reference sequence). V gave up 0 bases and J gave up 5 bases, with 10 bases separating them. The CDR3 loop spans 14 amino acids.

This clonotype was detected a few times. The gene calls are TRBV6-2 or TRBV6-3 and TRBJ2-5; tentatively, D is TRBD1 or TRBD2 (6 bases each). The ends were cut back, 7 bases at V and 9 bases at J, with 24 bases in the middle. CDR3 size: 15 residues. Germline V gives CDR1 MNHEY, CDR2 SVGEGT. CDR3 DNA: TGTGCCAGCACCCAGGGAGGCGGCGGCAGGGGTGCCCAGTACTTC. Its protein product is CASTQGGGGRGAQYF.

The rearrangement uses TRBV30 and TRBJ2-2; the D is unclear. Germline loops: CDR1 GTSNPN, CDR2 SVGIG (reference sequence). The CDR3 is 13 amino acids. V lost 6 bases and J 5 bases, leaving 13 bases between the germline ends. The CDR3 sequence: CACRLQRTGELFF. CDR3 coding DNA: TGTGCCTGCCGGTTGCAGCGAACCGGGGAGCTGTTTTTT. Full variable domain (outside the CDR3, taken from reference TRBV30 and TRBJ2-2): SQTIHQWPATLVQPVGSPLSLECTVEGTSNPNLYWYRQAAGRGLQLLFYSVGIGQISSEVPQNLSASRPQDRQFILSSKKLLLSDSGFYLCACRLQRTGELFFGEGSRLTVL.

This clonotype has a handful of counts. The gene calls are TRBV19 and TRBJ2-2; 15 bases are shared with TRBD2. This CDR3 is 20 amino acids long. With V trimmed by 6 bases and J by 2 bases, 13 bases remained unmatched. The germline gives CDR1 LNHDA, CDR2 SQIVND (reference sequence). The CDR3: CASRPGLAGGLPLNTGELFF. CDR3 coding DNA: TGTGCCAGTAGGCCGGGACTAGCGGGAGGACTTCCCCTTAACACCGGGGAGCTGTTTTTT.

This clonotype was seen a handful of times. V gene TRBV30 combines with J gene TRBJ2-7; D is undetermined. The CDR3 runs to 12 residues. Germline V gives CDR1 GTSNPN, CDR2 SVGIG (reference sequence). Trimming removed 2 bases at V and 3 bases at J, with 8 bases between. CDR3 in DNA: TGTGCCTGGAGTAAGGAGCGCTACGAGCAGTACTTC. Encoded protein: CAWSKERYEQYF.

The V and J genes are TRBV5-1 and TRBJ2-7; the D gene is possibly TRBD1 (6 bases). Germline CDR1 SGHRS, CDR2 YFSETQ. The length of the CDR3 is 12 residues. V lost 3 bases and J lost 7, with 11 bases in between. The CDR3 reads CASSSEGVEQYF. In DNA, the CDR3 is TGCGCCAGCAGCTCTGAGGGGGTTGAGCAGTACTTC.

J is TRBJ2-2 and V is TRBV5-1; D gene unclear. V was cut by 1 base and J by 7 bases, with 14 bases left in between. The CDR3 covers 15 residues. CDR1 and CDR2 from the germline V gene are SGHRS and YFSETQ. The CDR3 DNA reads TGCGCCAGCAGCTTGATTTCTCCGTCGATCGGGGAGCTGTTTTTT. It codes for CASSLISPSIGELFF.

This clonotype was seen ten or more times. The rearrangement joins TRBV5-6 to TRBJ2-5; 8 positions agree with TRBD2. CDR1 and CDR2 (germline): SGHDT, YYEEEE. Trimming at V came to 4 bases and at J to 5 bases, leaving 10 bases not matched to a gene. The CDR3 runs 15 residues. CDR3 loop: CASSLTGTRSETQYF. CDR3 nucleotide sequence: TGTGCCAGCAGCCTGACCGGGACTAGATCGGAGACCCAGTACTTC.